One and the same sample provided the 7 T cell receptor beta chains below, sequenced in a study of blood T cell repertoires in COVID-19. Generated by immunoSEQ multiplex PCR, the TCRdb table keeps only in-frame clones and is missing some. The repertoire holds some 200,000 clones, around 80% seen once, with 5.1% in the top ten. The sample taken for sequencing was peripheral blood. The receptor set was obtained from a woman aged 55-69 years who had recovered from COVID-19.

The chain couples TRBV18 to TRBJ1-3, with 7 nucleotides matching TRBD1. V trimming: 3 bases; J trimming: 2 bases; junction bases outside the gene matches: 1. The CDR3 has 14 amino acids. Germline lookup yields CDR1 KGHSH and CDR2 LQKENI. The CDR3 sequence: CASSPDRAGNTIYF. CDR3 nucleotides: TGTGCCAGCTCACCCGACAGGGCTGGAAACACCATATATTTT. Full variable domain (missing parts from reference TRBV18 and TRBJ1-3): NAGVMQNPRHLVRRRGQEARLRCSPMKGHSHVYWYRQLPEEGLKFMVYLQKENIIDESGMPKERFSAEFPKEGPSILRIQQVVRGDSAAYFCASSPDRAGNTIYFGEGSWLTVV.

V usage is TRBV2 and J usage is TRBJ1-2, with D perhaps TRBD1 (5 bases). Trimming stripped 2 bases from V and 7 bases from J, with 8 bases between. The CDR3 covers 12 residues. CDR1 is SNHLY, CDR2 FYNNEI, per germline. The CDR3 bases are TGTGCCAGCAGTGAACAGGGAGGTGGCTACACCTTC. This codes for CASSEQGGGYTF.

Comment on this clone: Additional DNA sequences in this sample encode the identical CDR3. As DNA, the CDR3 is TGTGCCAGCAGTTACTCTGGCGGGAACACTGAAGCTTTCTTT. This sequence encodes CASSYSGGNTEAFF. The chain couples TRBV6-5 to TRBJ1-1; no clear D gene. With 0 bases removed from V and 1 base from J, the gap between germline ends came to 6 bases. The CDR3 spans 14 residues. The germline V gene encodes CDR1 MNHEY and CDR2 SVGAGI.

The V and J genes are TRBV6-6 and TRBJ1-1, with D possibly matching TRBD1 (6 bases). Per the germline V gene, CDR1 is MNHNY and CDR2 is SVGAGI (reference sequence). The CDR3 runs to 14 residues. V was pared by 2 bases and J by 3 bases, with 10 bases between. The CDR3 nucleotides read TGTGCCAGCAGTTACCAGGGGCGGGACACTGAAGCTTTCTTT. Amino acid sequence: CASSYQGRDTEAFF.

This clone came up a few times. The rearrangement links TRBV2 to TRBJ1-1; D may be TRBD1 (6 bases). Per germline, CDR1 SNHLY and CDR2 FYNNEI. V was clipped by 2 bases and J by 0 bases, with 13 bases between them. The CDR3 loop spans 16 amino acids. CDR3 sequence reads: CASSEMGAEMNTEAFF. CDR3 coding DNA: TGTGCCAGCAGTGAAATGGGGGCCGAGATGAACACTGAAGCTTTCTTT.

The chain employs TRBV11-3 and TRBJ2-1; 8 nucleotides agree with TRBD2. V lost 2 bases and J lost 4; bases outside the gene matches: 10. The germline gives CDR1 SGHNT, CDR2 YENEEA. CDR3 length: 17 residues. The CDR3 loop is CASSLKGTRGNYNEQFF. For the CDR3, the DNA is TGTGCCAGCAGCTTAAAAGGGACTAGGGGCAATTACAATGAGCAGTTCTTC.

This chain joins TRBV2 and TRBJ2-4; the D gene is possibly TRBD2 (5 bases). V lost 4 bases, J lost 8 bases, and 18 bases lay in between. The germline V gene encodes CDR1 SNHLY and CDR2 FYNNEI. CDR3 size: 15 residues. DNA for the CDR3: TGTGCCAGCAGTGTCAACTTGCCTAGCATCGACATTCAGTACTTC. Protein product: CASSVNLPSIDIQYF. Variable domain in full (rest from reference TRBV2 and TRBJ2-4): EPEVTQTPSHQVTQMGQEVILRCVPISNHLYFYWYRQILGQKVEFLVSFYNNEISEKSEIFDDQFSVERPDGSNFTLKIRSTKLEDSAMYFCASSVNLPSIDIQYFGAGTRLSVL.